This TCR beta chain was captured by sequencing in a study of siplizumab effects on memory and regulatory T cells (dated by TCRdb to about 2019). The study in broad terms: The study examined how the anti-CD2 antibody siplizumab affects alloreactive T-cell subsets in allogeneic mixed lymphocyte reactions built from human PBMCs. What the authors observed across the whole study: Siplizumab significantly reduced the cumulative frequency of alloreactive sequences traceable to unstimulated CD4+ memory T cells. Because sequences at frequencies below about 10^-5 were poorly captured, only a minor fraction of alloreactive clones could be mapped back to unstimulated subsets. Unstimulated naive T cells appeared more diverse than memory T cells, and naive cells seemed to contribute substantially to the alloresponse. Of the alloreactive CD4+ clones that could be mapped, the Treg-derived share averaged 68.8% with siplizumab compared with around 25% in control reactions. Whether proliferating Tregs from siplizumab cultures were suppressive was not functionally confirmed. Roughly 75-96% of proliferating CD4+ or CD8+ clones could not be assigned a naive or memory phenotype.

TCRbeta CDR3 sequencing was performed on sorted unstimulated T cells and on proliferating T cells recovered from mixed lymphocyte reactions. Fresh whole blood from about 11 HLA-typed healthy donors was used as the source from which PBMCs were isolated. To map where alloreactive clones came from, CD4+ regulatory T cells in the unstimulated state were FACS-sorted. In the germline V gene (reference sequence), CDR1 corresponds to MNHEY and CDR2 to SMNVEV. Reading from cysteine to phenylalanine, the CDR3 counts 17 amino acids. Just the 51-base CDR3 DNA is kept, in frame starting at base 1. Trimming costs V 3 bases and J 1 base, and their ends lie 17 bases apart. Worth noting for this clone: The antigen it binds to is not known. Qualities for individual bases were not recorded, and no much larger clone is one base off.

The protocol used for the library was the immunoSEQ multiplex PCR assay. Roughly 100,000 TCR templates per sample were assayed on the deep sequencing platform. Genomic DNA extracted from sorted T cells was used for TCRbeta CDR3 sequencing. In the source study's methods: The R programming language was used for clonal analysis of TCRbeta CDR3 data. Alloreactive CD4+ and CD8+ clones were defined by comparing unstimulated samples with post-reaction CFSE-low samples. Alloreactive CD4+ clones were assigned to regulatory or non-regulatory origin by matching sequences to sorted unstimulated Treg and non-Treg repertoires. TCRdb's version of the immuneACCESS table is confined to in-frame rearrangements and falls short of the full clone set. An unresolved V gene accounts for under half of the shortfall where checked; the remainder is of unknown origin. Clone size and V and J calls were adopted from that table, with D and trimming inferred from the DNA. This sample gives some 100,000 clones in total; about 91% of them show up just once. The ten top clones hold approximately 0.71% of the sample.

This receptor was obtained from a human donor in good health. Sequenced sample: Tregs sorted from blood. The rearranged segments are TRBV27 and TRBJ2-3, with a weak D call of TRBD2 (6 bases match). In nucleotides, the sequence is TGTGCCAGCAGTTTGGGGAGCGGGTTTCAAGGCACAGATACGCAGTATTTT. Its translation is CASSLGSGFQGTDTQYF.